This T cell receptor beta chain stems from a study of shared clonotypes between healthy human individuals (dated by TCRdb to 2020 to 2022). Notes on the research overall: The cohort included a few men and two women between 18 and 49 years of age. For each donor, three plates each were used for CD4 naive and CD4 memory, two plates were used for CD8 naive, and one plate was used for CD8 memory. Blood TCR repertoires of roughly five healthy adults were deeply sequenced to estimate repertoire size and the extent of clonotype sharing between individuals. To increase sequencing depth and limit assay-specific biases, different laboratories used diverse techniques to prepare libraries and sequence TCR repertoires. Leukapheresis yielded between about 0.85 and 10 billion PBMCs per donor. The full study reports these points: Estimated clonotype richness was generally larger for naive than for memory subsets. Compared with non-shared clonotypes, clonotypes shared by all four sorted-subset donors had higher generation probabilities. Because the study included a small number of donors, the genetic and exposure-history diversity represented was limited. Sampling was limited to blood, and TCR repertoires in tissue likely differ from TCR repertoires in blood. Sharing across a few donors was observed for around 5% of naive CD4, under 4% of naive CD8, 2% to 2.5% of memory CD4, and about 0.4% of memory CD8 clonotypes. Rarefaction of sorted-subset datasets indicated incomplete sequencing despite the large sequencing depth. Based on pairwise subsampling, the degree of clonotype sharing among donors was expected to be affected by sequencing depth.

Comment on this clone: No antigen is known for it. No much larger clone is present one base from it, and per-base qualities are unavailable. The same CDR3 can be traced to other DNA sequences in this sample.

TCR CDR3 regions were amplified from genomic DNA by multiplex PCR using the deep immunoSEQ assay. Extracted genomic DNA from each cell subset was distributed evenly across all wells of several immunoSEQ 96-well plates, and each plate was treated as a replicate. For sorted subsets, 200 to 250 ng of genomic DNA, equivalent to roughly 33,000 T cell genomes, went into each replicate PCR. The purified libraries were quantified using a Qubit 3.0 fluorometer, sized with a Bioanalyzer 2100, and then quantified again using the KAPA Library Quantification kit. Every immunoSEQ 96-well plate was sequenced on a separate single-read 150-cycle Illumina NextSeq 550 flow cell. On the authors' methods: Because the immunoSEQ output included only junctional sequences and no quality scores, the filtering could not be the same as the filtering used for full-length reads. To assign V/J genes and CDR3, sequences were annotated against IMGT germline references using PyIR, a Python wrapper for IgBLAST v1.9. Reads were filtered out if the reads had weak V/J assignments (E-value above 1e-6), no CDR3, stop codons, out-of-frame junctions, or ambiguous translated residues. V3J clonotypes were defined by identical inferred V gene, J gene, and CDR3 amino acid sequence. To compute the percentage overlap between repertoires, the number of shared unique clonotypes was divided by the size of the smaller repertoire. Three approaches were used to assess repertoire richness: RTK rarefaction, the Chao1 estimator, and Recon v2.1 estimates of unobserved clonotypes. Generation probabilities for all TCRbeta clonotypes obtained by the gDNA method from a handful of donors were computed using OLGA. TCRdb provides this immuneACCESS table in a form limited to in-frame rearrangements. Some clones are lacking; in checked studies, under half of them reflect an unresolved V gene, and why the rest are absent is not known. V and J calls and clone size are copied from that table; D and trimming were computed from the DNA. Present in this sample are some 2,000,000 clones, roughly 96% of which were seen just once. The top ten hold 0.1% to 0.15% of the sample.

The donors were healthy, HIV-negative adults with no recently reported acute infections or vaccinations. Only Caucasian adults living in Nashville, Tennessee, USA were represented among the donors. Magnetic negative selection was used to enrich CD4+ T cells, after which naive cells were positively selected on CD45RA and the negative fraction became the memory subset. Blood was obtained by leukapheresis, after which PBMCs were separated by Ficoll-Histopaque density gradient centrifugation and cryopreserved in liquid nitrogen vapor phase. Analytical flow cytometry was used to check the purity and quantity of each magnetically sorted T cell population. Each sorted fraction had its genomic DNA isolated and then quantified by UV absorbance on a Nanodrop 2000c. The germline V gene gives CDR1 as MGHRA and CDR2 as YSYEKL. V gives up 1 base and J gives up 4 bases, and the segment between their germline ends measures 7 bases. Inclusive of the bounding cysteine and phenylalanine, the CDR3 is 13 residues long. The read is trimmed to its CDR3 DNA, 39 bases read in frame from base 1.

The V and J genes are TRBV4-1 and TRBJ2-5, with the D gene uncertain. The receptor's source is a man between 18 and 35 years old in good health. The sequenced sample consisted of naive CD4+ T cells sorted from blood. Interpreted using the paper, the cell subset or site label stands for: CD45RA+ positively selected. The CDR3 protein is CASSQGSRETQYF. The base sequence is TGCGCCAGCAGCCAAGGGTCTCGAGAGACCCAGTACTTC.